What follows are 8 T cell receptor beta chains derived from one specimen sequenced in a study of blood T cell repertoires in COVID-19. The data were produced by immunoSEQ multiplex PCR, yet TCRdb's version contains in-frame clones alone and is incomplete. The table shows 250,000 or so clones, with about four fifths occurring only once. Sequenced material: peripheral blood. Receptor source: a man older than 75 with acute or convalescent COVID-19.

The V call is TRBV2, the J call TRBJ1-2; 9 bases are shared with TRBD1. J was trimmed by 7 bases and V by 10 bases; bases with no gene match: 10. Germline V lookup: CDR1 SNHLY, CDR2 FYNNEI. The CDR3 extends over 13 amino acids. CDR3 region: CAIERDRVGGYTF. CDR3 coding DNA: TGTGCCATCGAGAGGGACAGGGTCGGTGGCTACACCTTC.

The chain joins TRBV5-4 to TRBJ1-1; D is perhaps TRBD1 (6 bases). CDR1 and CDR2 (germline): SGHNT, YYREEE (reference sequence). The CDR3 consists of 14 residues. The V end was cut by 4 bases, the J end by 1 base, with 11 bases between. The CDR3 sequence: CASSRDRWNTEAFF. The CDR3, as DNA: TGTGCCAGCAGCCGTGACAGGTGGAACACTGAAGCTTTCTTT.

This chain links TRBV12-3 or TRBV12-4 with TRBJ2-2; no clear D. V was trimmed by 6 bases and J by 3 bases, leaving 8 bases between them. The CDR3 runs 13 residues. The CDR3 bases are TGTGCCAGCAGGCGCGTCTACACCGGGGAGCTGTTTTTT. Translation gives CASRRVYTGELFF.

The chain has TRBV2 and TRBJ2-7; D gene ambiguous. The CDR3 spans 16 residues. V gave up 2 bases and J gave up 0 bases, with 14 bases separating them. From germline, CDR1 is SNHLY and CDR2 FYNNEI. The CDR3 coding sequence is TGTGCCAGCAGTGAAATCGGCCAGGCACGCTCCTACGAGCAGTACTTC. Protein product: CASSEIGQARSYEQYF.

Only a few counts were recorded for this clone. The CDR3 DNA is TGTGCCAGCAGTTTATTGCTAGGGGAAGGTTACGGCTACACCTTC. It is translated as CASSLLLGEGYGYTF. The J gene is TRBJ1-2, the V gene TRBV28, with D possibly being TRBD1 (5 bases). Germline assignment: CDR1 MDHEN and CDR2 SYDVKM. V lost 1 base and J 8 bases, leaving 17 bases between the germline ends. This CDR3 comprises 15 residues.

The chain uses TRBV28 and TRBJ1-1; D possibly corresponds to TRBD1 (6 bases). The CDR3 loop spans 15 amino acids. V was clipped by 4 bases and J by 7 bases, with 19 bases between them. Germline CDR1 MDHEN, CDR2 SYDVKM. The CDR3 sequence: CASSSLTRTESEAFF. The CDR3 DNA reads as TGTGCCAGCAGTTCCCTCACCCGGACAGAGAGTGAAGCTTTCTTT.

The CDR3 DNA sequence: TGTGCCAGCAGCTTAGCGGGGGGGCGCATCACCTACGAGCAGTACTTC. This translates into CASSLAGGRITYEQYF. The chain links TRBV7-9 to TRBJ2-7; TRBD2 is a possible D gene (7 bases). The ends were cut back, 0 bases at V and 2 bases at J, with 14 bases in the middle. This CDR3 is 16 amino acids long. Per germline, CDR1 SEHNR and CDR2 FQNEAQ (reference sequence).

The CDR3: CATSDSGLADEQYF. CDR3 DNA: TGTGCCACCAGTGATTCCGGACTAGCGGACGAGCAGTACTTC. The rearrangement uses TRBV24-1 and TRBJ2-7; TRBD2 matches 10 bases. The junction had 2 bases not matched to a gene; V was cut back by 2 bases and J by 5 bases. The germline gives CDR1 KGHDR, CDR2 SFDVKD. CDR3 length: 14 residues.